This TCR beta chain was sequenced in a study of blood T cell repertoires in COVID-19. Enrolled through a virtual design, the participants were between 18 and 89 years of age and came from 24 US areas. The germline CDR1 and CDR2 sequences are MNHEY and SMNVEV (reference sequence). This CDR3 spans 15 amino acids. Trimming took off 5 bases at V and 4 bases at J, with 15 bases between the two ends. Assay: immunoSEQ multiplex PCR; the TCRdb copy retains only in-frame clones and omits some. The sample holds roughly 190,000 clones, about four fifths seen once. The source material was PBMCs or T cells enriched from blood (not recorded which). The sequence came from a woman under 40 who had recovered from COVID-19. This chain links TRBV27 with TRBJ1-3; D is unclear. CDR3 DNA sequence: TGTGCCAGCAGTATTTTGCCCTTACAGGGAAACACCATATATTTT. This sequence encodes CASSILPLQGNTIYF.